This T cell receptor (beta chain) was sequenced in a study of shared clonotypes between healthy human individuals. Sequenced by immunoSEQ multiplex PCR; TCRdb stores in-frame clones only, minus some. The sample carries about 470,000 clones, roughly 77% recorded once. V was trimmed by 5 bases and J by 7 bases, leaving 18 bases between them. There are 15 residues in the CDR3. Looked up from germline, CDR1 is SGHAT and CDR2 is FQNNGV. The genes are TRBV11-2 and TRBJ2-1; D perhaps matches TRBD1 (10 bases). Sequencing input: PBMCs. This sequence originates from a woman in her forties in good health. Some clones in this sample may be carry-over from other donors' samples. CDR3 loop: CASSPSGTGVNEQFF. The CDR3 nucleotides read TGTGCCAGCAGCCCTAGCGGGACAGGGGTAAATGAGCAGTTCTTC.